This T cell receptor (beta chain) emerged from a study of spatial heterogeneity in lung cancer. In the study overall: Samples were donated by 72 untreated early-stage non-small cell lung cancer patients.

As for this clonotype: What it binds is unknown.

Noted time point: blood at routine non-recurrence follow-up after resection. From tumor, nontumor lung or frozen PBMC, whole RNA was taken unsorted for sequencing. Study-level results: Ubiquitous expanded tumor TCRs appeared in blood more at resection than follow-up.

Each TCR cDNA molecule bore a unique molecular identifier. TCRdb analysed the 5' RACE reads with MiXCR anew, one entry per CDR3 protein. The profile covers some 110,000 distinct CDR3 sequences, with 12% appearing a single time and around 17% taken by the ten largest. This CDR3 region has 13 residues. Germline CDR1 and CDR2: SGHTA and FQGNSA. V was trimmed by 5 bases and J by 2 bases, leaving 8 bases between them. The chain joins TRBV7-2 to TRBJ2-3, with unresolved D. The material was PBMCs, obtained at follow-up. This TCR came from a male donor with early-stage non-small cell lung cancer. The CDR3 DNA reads TGTGCCAGCAGCGGCTTTTACACAGATACGCAGTATTTT. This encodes CASSGFYTDTQYF.